A selection of T cell receptor beta chains follows, all from one sample in a study of monozygotic twins with inflammatory bowel disease. Reanalyzing the 5' RACE reads, TCRdb keeps one entry per CDR3 protein, without DNA. With roughly 150,000 distinct CDR3 sequences in the sample, the ten largest clones hold over 2.5%. The sample taken for sequencing was blood. Every receptor here comes from a human donor with ulcerative colitis or Crohn's disease, or a healthy co-twin of an affected twin (not recorded which). Each CDR3 is given with its conserved first and last residue. Fields, in order: V gene, J gene, CDR3 protein.

TRBV6-5,TRBJ2-1,CASARGSYNEQFF
TRBV25-1,TRBJ2-7,CASRLTPSYEQYF
TRBV5-1,TRBJ2-7,CASSSASGSYEQYF
TRBV29-1,TRBJ2-3,CSVTWIRRLTDTQYF
TRBV28,TRBJ2-3,CASNTASTDTQYF
TRBV20-1,TRBJ2-7,CSAEGLAGWSDEQYF
TRBV19,TRBJ2-2,CASSIGPRNTGELFF
TRBV15,TRBJ2-7,CATSRDRGAVYEQYF
TRBV5-6,TRBJ2-1,CASSTDSYNEQFF
TRBV24-1,TRBJ2-1,CATSDDTLAGVTYNEQFF
TRBV12-3/TRBV12-4,TRBJ1-1,CASSFGSSFEAFF
TRBV3-1,TRBJ2-7,CASSPQDRGDEQYF
TRBV13,TRBJ2-1,CASSPGQTDREQFF
TRBV28,TRBJ1-1,CASSFKGLFAEAFF
TRBV7-9,TRBJ2-1,CASSRLGNEQFF
TRBV2,TRBJ2-3,CASRPSPDLHTDTQYF
TRBV7-2,TRBJ1-2,CVSSFGGAPYGYTF
TRBV5-4,TRBJ2-1,CASSSKREGDYNEQFF
TRBV6-5,TRBJ1-5,CASSYGTGIDQPQHF
TRBV12-3/TRBV12-4,TRBJ1-1,CASSFRQGLTEAFF
TRBV7-8,TRBJ2-7,CASSLGLRRDLSYEQYF
TRBV20-1,TRBJ2-7,CSATIAGEAPYEQYF
TRBV23-1,TRBJ2-7,CASSQYGAYEQYF
TRBV7-3,TRBJ2-6,CASSPPGQVSGANVLTF
TRBV6-1,TRBJ1-6,CAGRTAPNSPLHF
TRBV5-1,TRBJ2-7,CASSADRGSYEQYF
TRBV19,TRBJ2-1,CASTLAGVYNEQFF
TRBV6-1,TRBJ2-3,CASSPRTSGSTDTQYF